Listed below are T cell receptor beta chains from one sample, sequenced in a study of T cell changes during pregnancy in multiple sclerosis. Produced via immunoSEQ multiplex PCR; TCRdb's table is partial and in-frame only. The sample carries about 38,000 clones, roughly nine tenths recorded once. The sequencing here drew on CD8+ T cells from peripheral blood mononuclear cells, taken in the second trimester of pregnancy. The source is a female donor with multiple sclerosis, enrolled in a pregnancy study. Both conserved end residues are part of each CDR3. Fields, in order: J gene, V gene, CDR3 protein.

J: TRBJ2-5; V: TRBV5-1; CDR3: CASSLAVGQEETQYF
J: TRBJ1-1; V: TRBV6-5; CDR3: CASSSKQGPPGTEAFF
J: TRBJ2-5; V: TRBV4-1; CDR3: CASSQGTGGSQETQYF
J: TRBJ2-3; V: TRBV7-9; CDR3: CASSLSFGLASSTTDTQYF
J: TRBJ2-1; V: TRBV6-5; CDR3: CASRRESLFVDEQFF
J: TRBJ2-2; V: TRBV7-9; CDR3: CASSATGGSNGELFF
J: TRBJ2-1; V: TRBV4-3; CDR3: CASSPRTSVINEQFF
J: TRBJ1-6; V: TRBV9; CDR3: CASSVALEDRDYNSPLHF
J: TRBJ1-3; V: TRBV7-8; CDR3: CASSLGASGNTIYF
J: TRBJ2-5; V: TRBV19; CDR3: CASTTGYQETQYF
J: TRBJ1-5; V: TRBV4-2; CDR3: CASSPNRGGNQPQHF
J: TRBJ1-2; V: TRBV25-1; CDR3: CASSEWVSEGICPYGYTF
J: TRBJ2-3; V: TRBV19; CDR3: CASSLPGESSSTDTQYF
J: TRBJ2-1; V: TRBV25-1; CDR3: CASSVLWDRANEQFF
J: TRBJ2-2; V: TRBV7-6; CDR3: CASSGGVTGELFF
J: TRBJ2-7; V: TRBV7-9; CDR3: CASSSGQLYEQYF
J: TRBJ2-1; V: TRBV19; CDR3: CASSPWGGPNEQFF
J: TRBJ1-1; V: TRBV5-5; CDR3: CASSLQGAYTEAFF
J: TRBJ2-1; V: TRBV9; CDR3: CASSLAGGEGDEQFF
J: TRBJ2-1; V: TRBV9; CDR3: CASREGNEQFF
J: TRBJ2-7; V: TRBV10-3; CDR3: CAISGSGGDPYEQYF
J: TRBJ1-4; V: TRBV27; CDR3: CASSLWTGVSEKLFF
J: TRBJ2-1; V: TRBV29-1; CDR3: CSVDPGAEQFF
J: TRBJ2-7; V: TRBV18; CDR3: CASSPPGQPSSYEQYF
J: TRBJ1-6; V: TRBV27; CDR3: CASSSGDSIYSPLHF
J: TRBJ1-5; V: TRBV7-3; CDR3: CASSLTNSQPQHF
J: TRBJ2-1; V: TRBV7-6; CDR3: CASSTPGTASRGIDNEQFF
J: TRBJ2-3; V: TRBV7-2; CDR3: CASSSGVSTDTQYF
J: TRBJ1-5; V: TRBV7-9; CDR3: CASSRTGENQPQHF
J: TRBJ2-5; V: TRBV27; CDR3: CASSLPTIAGGIETQYF
J: TRBJ1-5; V: TRBV4-2; CDR3: CASSQVHVTRFTFNQPQHF
J: TRBJ2-7; V: TRBV7-9; CDR3: CASSWRGLPAGEQYF
J: TRBJ1-1; V: TRBV5-6; CDR3: CASSQANSWMNTEAFF
J: TRBJ2-7; V: TRBV7-9; CDR3: CASSLADWALTSWDEQYF
J: TRBJ1-3; V: TRBV4-3; CDR3: CASSQDKVDRPPSGNTIYF
J: TRBJ2-7; V: TRBV27; CDR3: CASSPTGYEQYF
J: TRBJ2-1; V: TRBV13; CDR3: CASSSGGLGISYNEQFF
J: TRBJ1-1; V: TRBV2; CDR3: CASLAGRKEAFF
J: TRBJ1-2; V: TRBV29-1; CDR3: CSVEAPLQGDGYTF
J: TRBJ2-3; V: TRBV19; CDR3: CATHSGQGTDTQYF
J: TRBJ1-1; V: TRBV30; CDR3: CAWSATGNTEAFF
J: TRBJ2-1; V: TRBV6-6; CDR3: CASSYGVADPYNEQFF
J: TRBJ2-1; V: TRBV5-5; CDR3: CASSLAQGLSSYNEQFF
J: TRBJ1-6; V: TRBV7-9; CDR3: CASSKPGYYNSPLHF
J: TRBJ1-2; V: TRBV2; CDR3: CASDRDGYTF
J: TRBJ1-2; V: TRBV30; CDR3: CAWSVDRGNGYTF
J: TRBJ2-1; V: TRBV9; CDR3: CASSVARTGMNEQFF
J: TRBJ1-1; V: TRBV2; CDR3: CASSEWPIQGSNTEAFF
J: TRBJ2-5; V: TRBV27; CDR3: CASSPTSGSPQETQYF
J: TRBJ1-2; V: TRBV6-5; CDR3: CASSPGGGFGGYTF
J: TRBJ1-4; V: TRBV2; CDR3: CASSLPQNEKLFF
J: TRBJ2-7; V: TRBV7-2; CDR3: CASSSSTESSYEQYF
J: TRBJ2-5; V: TRBV6-6; CDR3: CASSLLQGGVVETQYF
J: TRBJ2-5; V: TRBV29-1; CDR3: CSVEDLVQGETQYF
J: TRBJ1-2; V: TRBV30; CDR3: CALDRGGYGYTF